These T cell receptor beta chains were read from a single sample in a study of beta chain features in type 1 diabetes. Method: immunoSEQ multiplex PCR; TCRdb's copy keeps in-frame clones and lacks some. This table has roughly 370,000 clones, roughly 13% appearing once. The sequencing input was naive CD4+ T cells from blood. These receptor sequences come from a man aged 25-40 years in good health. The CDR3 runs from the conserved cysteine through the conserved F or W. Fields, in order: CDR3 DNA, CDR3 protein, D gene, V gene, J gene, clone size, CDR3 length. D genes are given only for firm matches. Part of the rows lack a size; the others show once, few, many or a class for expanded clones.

cdr3_nt: TGTGCCAGCTCACCACCGGGAACGTACCAAGAGACCCAGTACTTC
cdr3_aa: CASSPPGTYQETQYF
d_call: NA
v_call: TRBV18
j_call: TRBJ2-5
clone_size: NA
cdr3_length: 15

cdr3_nt: TGCGCCAGCAGCGGGGACTCCGCTTCCTACAATGAGCAGTTCTTC
cdr3_aa: CASSGDSASYNEQFF
d_call: NA
v_call: TRBV5-1
j_call: TRBJ2-1
clone_size: NA
cdr3_length: 15

cdr3_nt: TGCAGCGTTGAAAGGGTACGGGTCCGTAATGAGCAGTTCTTC
cdr3_aa: CSVERVRVRNEQFF
d_call: NA
v_call: TRBV29-1
j_call: TRBJ2-1
clone_size: NA
cdr3_length: 14

cdr3_nt: TGTGCCAGCAGCCGACAAAATACGCAGTATTTT
cdr3_aa: CASSRQNTQYF
d_call: NA
v_call: TRBV7-2
j_call: TRBJ2-3
clone_size: NA
cdr3_length: 11

cdr3_nt: TGTGCCAGCAGCGGCAGTGCTAGACAAGAGACCCAGTACTTC
cdr3_aa: CASSGSARQETQYF
d_call: NA
v_call: TRBV9
j_call: TRBJ2-5
clone_size: few
cdr3_length: 14

cdr3_nt: TGTGCCAGCACGGGGCGGACAGGCCTCAATCAGCCCCAGCATTTT
cdr3_aa: CASTGRTGLNQPQHF
d_call: TRBD1
v_call: TRBV6-1
j_call: TRBJ1-5
clone_size: few
cdr3_length: 15

cdr3_nt: TGTGCCAGCAGTTACTCGACAGCGAACCAAGAGACCCAGTACTTC
cdr3_aa: CASSYSTANQETQYF
d_call: NA
v_call: TRBV6-5
j_call: TRBJ2-5
clone_size: few
cdr3_length: 15

cdr3_nt: TGTGCCAGCAGCCGGGGCATTGTGGGCACCGGGGAGCTGTTTTTT
cdr3_aa: CASSRGIVGTGELFF
d_call: NA
v_call: TRBV5-6
j_call: TRBJ2-2
clone_size: NA
cdr3_length: 15

cdr3_nt: TGTGCCTGGAGTGTGCGTAGCACAGATACGCAGTATTTT
cdr3_aa: CAWSVRSTDTQYF
d_call: NA
v_call: TRBV30
j_call: TRBJ2-3
clone_size: few
cdr3_length: 13

cdr3_nt: TGTGCCAGCAGCCCGAGGACGTCGTACTCATCTGGAAACACCATATATTTT
cdr3_aa: CASSPRTSYSSGNTIYF
d_call: NA
v_call: TRBV9
j_call: TRBJ1-3
clone_size: NA
cdr3_length: 17

cdr3_nt: TGTGCCTGGAGTGTATTAGCGGTGAACACCGGGGAGCTGTTTTTT
cdr3_aa: CAWSVLAVNTGELFF
d_call: NA
v_call: TRBV30
j_call: TRBJ2-2
clone_size: NA
cdr3_length: 15

cdr3_nt: TGCGCCAGCAGCTTATTAGCGGGGGGGTCAGGAGAGACCCAGTACTTC
cdr3_aa: CASSLLAGGSGETQYF
d_call: TRBD2
v_call: TRBV4-3
j_call: TRBJ2-5
clone_size: few
cdr3_length: 16

cdr3_nt: TGCGCCAGCAGCTGGGACGGGACAGGAGATACGCAGTATTTT
cdr3_aa: CASSWDGTGDTQYF
d_call: TRBD1
v_call: TRBV5-1
j_call: TRBJ2-3
clone_size: few
cdr3_length: 14

cdr3_nt: TGTGCCAGCTCACTTCTCGGGACACGGGATCTTTTCCACTTT
cdr3_aa: CASSLLGTRDLFHF
d_call: NA
v_call: TRBV18
j_call: TRBJ1-6
clone_size: few
cdr3_length: 14

cdr3_nt: TGTGCCAGCAGCCAAGGGGCAGGGGTGACAGATACGCAGTATTTT
cdr3_aa: CASSQGAGVTDTQYF
d_call: NA
v_call: TRBV4-2
j_call: TRBJ2-3
clone_size: NA
cdr3_length: 15

cdr3_nt: TGTGCCAGCAGCCAAGGGCAAAAGGCCGGGGAGCTGTTTTTT
cdr3_aa: CASSQGQKAGELFF
d_call: NA
v_call: TRBV4-2
j_call: TRBJ2-2
clone_size: NA
cdr3_length: 14

cdr3_nt: TGCGCCAGCAGCCAGCTCGCAACAGCCAAAAACATTCAGTACTTC
cdr3_aa: CASSQLATAKNIQYF
d_call: NA
v_call: TRBV4-3
j_call: TRBJ2-4
clone_size: few
cdr3_length: 15

cdr3_nt: TGTGCCAGCAGCTTATTTTTGGGTAACACTGAAGCTTTCTTT
cdr3_aa: CASSLFLGNTEAFF
d_call: NA
v_call: TRBV7-2
j_call: TRBJ1-1
clone_size: NA
cdr3_length: 14

cdr3_nt: TGTGCCAGCAGCTTCCCAGGACATCCTAGCACAGATACGCAGTATTTT
cdr3_aa: CASSFPGHPSTDTQYF
d_call: NA
v_call: TRBV11-3
j_call: TRBJ2-3
clone_size: NA
cdr3_length: 16

cdr3_nt: TGCAGTGCTAGGGGGGTCGAGACCCAGTACTTC
cdr3_aa: CSARGVETQYF
d_call: NA
v_call: TRBV20-1
j_call: TRBJ2-5
clone_size: few
cdr3_length: 11

cdr3_nt: TGCAGCGTTGAAGATCGGACAGGGCCCGGCTACACCTTC
cdr3_aa: CSVEDRTGPGYTF
d_call: TRBD1
v_call: TRBV29-1
j_call: TRBJ1-2
clone_size: NA
cdr3_length: 13

cdr3_nt: NA
cdr3_aa: CASILGGLLGYGYTF
d_call: NA
v_call: TRBV2
j_call: TRBJ1-2
clone_size: few
cdr3_length: 15

cdr3_nt: TGCGCCAGCAGTGTCATTGGTGAGCAGTTCTTC
cdr3_aa: CASSVIGEQFF
d_call: NA
v_call: TRBV23-1
j_call: TRBJ2-1
clone_size: few
cdr3_length: 11

cdr3_nt: TGTGCCAGCAGCTTTGTGGATACGCAGTATTTT
cdr3_aa: CASSFVDTQYF
d_call: NA
v_call: TRBV7-2
j_call: TRBJ2-3
clone_size: many
cdr3_length: 11

cdr3_nt: TGCGCCAGCAGCCAAGATTTCGGAGTCTTTGGAAACACCATATATTTT
cdr3_aa: CASSQDFGVFGNTIYF
d_call: NA
v_call: TRBV4-1
j_call: TRBJ1-3
clone_size: NA
cdr3_length: 16

cdr3_nt: TGTGCCAGCTCACCCTCCGAGGCAGCGGGGGGGCACGAGCAGTACTTC
cdr3_aa: CASSPSEAAGGHEQYF
d_call: TRBD2
v_call: TRBV18
j_call: TRBJ2-7
clone_size: NA
cdr3_length: 16

cdr3_nt: TGTGCCAGCAGCAAAATGACGGCCGGCTATGGCTACACCTTC
cdr3_aa: CASSKMTAGYGYTF
d_call: NA
v_call: TRBV5-4
j_call: TRBJ1-2
clone_size: NA
cdr3_length: 14

cdr3_nt: TGTGCCAGCAGCTTAAACCCTCGAGCGGGGGGGAGCACAGATACGCAGTATTTT
cdr3_aa: CASSLNPRAGGSTDTQYF
d_call: TRBD2
v_call: TRBV7-2
j_call: TRBJ2-3
clone_size: few
cdr3_length: 18

cdr3_nt: TGTGCCAGCACCGCAAAACAGGGTTGGGATTCACCCCTCCACTTT
cdr3_aa: CASTAKQGWDSPLHF
d_call: NA
v_call: TRBV6-5
j_call: TRBJ1-6
clone_size: NA
cdr3_length: 15

cdr3_nt: TGCGCCAGCAGCCAAGATCAGTTCGGGCAGACCGGATCACCCCTCCACTTT
cdr3_aa: CASSQDQFGQTGSPLHF
d_call: NA
v_call: TRBV4-1
j_call: TRBJ1-6
clone_size: NA
cdr3_length: 17

cdr3_nt: TGTGCCTGGAGTGGAGGACTAGCCCGGTTAACCGGGGAGCTGTTTTTT
cdr3_aa: CAWSGGLARLTGELFF
d_call: TRBD2
v_call: TRBV30
j_call: TRBJ2-2
clone_size: NA
cdr3_length: 16

cdr3_nt: TGTGCCAGCAGAAACGATGGGGCTAGCGAGCAGTACTTC
cdr3_aa: CASRNDGASEQYF
d_call: NA
v_call: TRBV5-6
j_call: TRBJ2-7
clone_size: NA
cdr3_length: 13

cdr3_nt: TGTGCCAGCTCACCCACACCGTACCAAGAGACCCAGTACTTC
cdr3_aa: CASSPTPYQETQYF
d_call: NA
v_call: TRBV18
j_call: TRBJ2-5
clone_size: few
cdr3_length: 14

cdr3_nt: TGTGCCTGGAAAAGAGCGGGAGGGTACGAGACCCAGTACTTC
cdr3_aa: CAWKRAGGYETQYF
d_call: TRBD2
v_call: TRBV30
j_call: TRBJ2-5
clone_size: few
cdr3_length: 14

cdr3_nt: TGTGCCAGCAGCGTAGGTGTAGCGGTGAACACTGAAGCTTTCTTT
cdr3_aa: CASSVGVAVNTEAFF
d_call: NA
v_call: TRBV9
j_call: TRBJ1-1
clone_size: NA
cdr3_length: 15

cdr3_nt: TGTGCCAGCAGCCAAGACTACGCTACTTCCTCCTACGAGCAGTACTTC
cdr3_aa: CASSQDYATSSYEQYF
d_call: NA
v_call: TRBV14
j_call: TRBJ2-7
clone_size: NA
cdr3_length: 16

cdr3_nt: TGTGCCAGCAGTGCGTTGGCGGGAGGAGTAGATACGCAGTATTTT
cdr3_aa: CASSALAGGVDTQYF
d_call: TRBD2
v_call: TRBV7-9
j_call: TRBJ2-3
clone_size: NA
cdr3_length: 15

cdr3_nt: TGTGCCACCAGCAGAGGAGGGACAGTGGGAGCCAAAAACATTCAGTACTTC
cdr3_aa: CATSRGGTVGAKNIQYF
d_call: TRBD1
v_call: TRBV15
j_call: TRBJ2-4
clone_size: NA
cdr3_length: 17

cdr3_nt: TGTGCCAGCAGCCCGGGACAGGTTTCCACAGATACGCAGTATTTT
cdr3_aa: CASSPGQVSTDTQYF
d_call: TRBD1
v_call: TRBV25-1
j_call: TRBJ2-3
clone_size: NA
cdr3_length: 15

cdr3_nt: TGCGCCAGCAGTCCCAGCGGGACAGGGGGCTATAATTCACCCCTCCACTTT
cdr3_aa: CASSPSGTGGYNSPLHF
d_call: TRBD1
v_call: TRBV23-1
j_call: TRBJ1-6
clone_size: NA
cdr3_length: 17

cdr3_nt: TGTGCCAGCTCACCACCGAGATTGGAGACCCAGTACTTC
cdr3_aa: CASSPPRLETQYF
d_call: NA
v_call: TRBV18
j_call: TRBJ2-5
clone_size: NA
cdr3_length: 13

cdr3_nt: TGTGCCTGGAGTGTTCAGAACACCATATATTTT
cdr3_aa: CAWSVQNTIYF
d_call: NA
v_call: TRBV30
j_call: TRBJ1-3
clone_size: NA
cdr3_length: 11

cdr3_nt: TGTGCCAGCAATCCCGGGGAACCTAACATTCAGTACTTC
cdr3_aa: CASNPGEPNIQYF
d_call: NA
v_call: TRBV7-6
j_call: TRBJ2-4
clone_size: NA
cdr3_length: 13

cdr3_nt: TGTGCCAGCTCACCTCGACAGGTCAGCTCCTACAATGAGCAGTTCTTC
cdr3_aa: CASSPRQVSSYNEQFF
d_call: NA
v_call: TRBV18
j_call: TRBJ2-1
clone_size: few
cdr3_length: 16